This T cell receptor beta chain comes out of a study of blood T cell repertoires in COVID-19. Authors' analysis steps: The assay estimated nucleated cells by amplifying reference gene primers. TCRdb's table, derived via immunoSEQ multiplex PCR, lists solely in-frame clones and lacks some. V and J calls and clone size are given by that table; D and trimming were obtained from the DNA. The data contain tens of thousands of clones, 70% to 90% of them singletons. V dropped 0 bases and J dropped 4 bases, with 10 bases sitting between them. In germline, CDR1 is SGDLS, CDR2 YYNGEE. The CDR3 spans 14 residues.

The receptor was derived from a human donor in a cohort sampled during active COVID-19. The donor label of this sample is uncertain. Source material: peripheral blood. The chain links TRBV9 to TRBJ1-1; D is possibly TRBD1 (5 bases). DNA for the CDR3: TGTGCCAGCAGCGTAGCAGGGTTGGGCACTGAAGCTTTCTTT. Protein sequence: CASSVAGLGTEAFF.